Shown below are 9 T cell receptor beta chains from a single sample sequenced in a study of cytomegalovirus exposure and HLA in healthy donors. The PCR employed 60 Vbeta primers together with 13 Jbeta primers. The repertoire was sequenced with immunoSEQ multiplex PCR; TCRdb's copy has only in-frame clones and lacks some. The table lists approximately 200,000 clones, 70% to 80% of them singletons. Material: PBMCs. The receptors shown here come from a girl aged 10-17 years in good health and CMV-seropositive.

The V gene is TRBV5-4, the J gene TRBJ2-3; 9 nucleotides align to TRBD2. The CDR3 extends over 14 amino acids. V gave up 2 bases and J gave up 8 bases; unmatched junction bases: 6. CDR1 is SGHNT, CDR2 YYREEE, per germline (reference sequence). The CDR3 coding sequence is TGTGCCAGCAGCTTTGCGGGGGGGCAGGTTACGCAGTATTTT. Protein product: CASSFAGGQVTQYF.

This rearrangement joins TRBV19 to TRBJ1-1; D ambiguous. The CDR3 is 13 amino acids. V was pared by 1 base and J by 6 bases, with 9 bases between. The germline gives CDR1 LNHDA, CDR2 SQIVND (reference sequence). The CDR3 nucleotides are TGTGCCAGTAGTATAGTCGCCGGGGCTGAAGCTTTCTTT. The encoded protein is CASSIVAGAEAFF.

V and J are TRBV2 and TRBJ1-5; 9 bases align to TRBD1. The junction had 9 bases not matched to a gene; V was cut back by 8 bases and J by 7 bases. The CDR3 has 14 residues. Germline CDR1 SNHLY, CDR2 FYNNEI. The CDR3 DNA reads TGTGCCAGCCGGGACAGGGTGTTGAGCCAGCCCCAGCATTTT. Translated: CASRDRVLSQPQHF.

This CDR3 is CASSYGAGENYGYTF. Here the CDR3 DNA reads TGCGCCAGCAGTTACGGGGCAGGGGAAAACTATGGCTACACCTTC. This rearrangement joins TRBV4-1 to TRBJ1-2; a weak D match, TRBD1 (6 bases). The CDR3 spans 15 residues. V lost 6 bases, J lost 2 bases, and 16 bases lay in between. In germline, CDR1 is MGHRA, CDR2 YSYEKL.

This chain uses TRBV27 with TRBJ1-2; 7 bases map to TRBD1. This CDR3 comprises 16 residues. J lost 5 bases, V lost 2 bases, and 11 bases had no gene match. The germline V gene has CDR1 MNHEY and CDR2 SMNVEV (reference sequence). CDR3 sequence reads: CASSLQPGQTPYGYTF. The CDR3 coding sequence is TGTGCCAGCAGTTTACAACCGGGACAGACTCCTTATGGCTACACCTTC.

This chain's CDR3 is CASRQYTEAFF. CDR3 sequence (DNA): TGTGCCAGCAGACAGTACACTGAAGCTTTCTTT. V gene TRBV19 combines with J gene TRBJ1-1; tentative D call: TRBD1 (5 bases). The V end lost 9 bases, the J end lost 3 bases, and 8 bases lay between the germline ends. The CDR3 has 11 amino acids. Per the germline V gene, CDR1 is LNHDA and CDR2 is SQIVND (reference sequence). Combining the CDR3 with reference TRBV19 and TRBJ1-1 gives the whole variable domain DGGITQSPKYLFRKEGQNVTLSCEQNLNHDAMYWYRQDPGQGLRLIYYSQIVNDFQKGDIAEGYSVSREKKESFPLTVTSAQKNPTAFYLCASRQYTEAFFGQGTRLTVV.

The V gene is TRBV4-1, the J gene TRBJ2-7, with 14 nucleotides matching TRBD2. From germline, CDR1 is MGHRA and CDR2 YSYEKL. The CDR3 is 16 residues long. Germline trimming cut 1 base from V and 2 bases from J; bases unmatched to any gene: 1. CDR3 sequence: CASSQGTSGGTYEQYF. For the CDR3, the DNA is TGCGCCAGCAGCCAAGGGACTAGCGGGGGGACCTACGAGCAGTACTTC.

This chain uses TRBV30 with TRBJ2-3; possibly TRBD1 for D (6 bases). Trimming cost V 4 bases and J 2 bases, with 10 bases left between them. Germline V CDR1 and CDR2: GTSNPN, SVGIG (reference sequence). The CDR3 spans 13 residues. CDR3 nucleotide sequence: TGTGCCTGGAATGGACAGCACACAGATACGCAGTATTTT. This sequence encodes CAWNGQHTDTQYF.

This clone was recorded only once. V usage is TRBV7-9 and J usage is TRBJ1-6; D is unclear. Germline CDR1 and CDR2: SEHNR and FQNEAQ (reference sequence). Deletions cut 1 base from V and 9 bases from J, with 7 bases between. The CDR3 length is 13 residues. The CDR3 DNA sequence: TGTGCCAGCAGCTTAGGGGCGCCTTCACCCCTCCACTTT. This translates into CASSLGAPSPLHF.